A single sample is the source of the 5 T cell receptor beta chains below, sequenced in a study of metastatic and nonmetastatic thyroid tumors. MiXCR was used by TCRdb to re-call the PCR reads. The sample lists about 15,000 clones, 25% to 30% occurring once. All patients were treatment-naive before thyroid surgery. Specimen: tumor tissue. Receptors were obtained from a male donor with papillary thyroid cancer or a benign thyroid nodule (not recorded which). Some clones in this sample may be carry-over from other donors' samples.

By sample share, this clone is medium-sized. The V gene is TRBV30, the J gene TRBJ1-1, with D uncertain. V dropped 3 bases and J dropped 7 bases, with 9 bases sitting between them. The CDR3 sequence is 11 residues long. Germline V gives CDR1 GTSNPN, CDR2 SVGIG (reference sequence). The CDR3 is CAWSRPVEAFF. In DNA, the CDR3 is TGTGCCTGGAGCAGGCCGGTTGAAGCTTTCTTT. The full variable domain, completed using reference TRBV30 and TRBJ1-1, is SQTIHQWPATLVQPVGSPLSLECTVEGTSNPNLYWYRQAAGRGLQLLFYSVGIGQISSEVPQNLSASRPQDRQFILSSKKLLLSDSGFYLCAWSRPVEAFFGQGTRLTVV.

This clone appeared many times. The CDR3 protein is CASSMLGQQETQYF. DNA of the CDR3: TGTGCCAGTAGTATGCTGGGACAGCAAGAGACCCAGTACTTC. This sequence joins TRBV19 and TRBJ2-5, with 7 bases aligning to TRBD1. This CDR3 has 14 amino acids. Germline V gives CDR1 LNHDA, CDR2 SQIVND (reference sequence). Trimming at V came to 3 bases and at J to 2 bases, leaving 3 bases not matched to a gene. Full variable domain (outside the CDR3, taken from reference TRBV19 and TRBJ2-5): DGGITQSPKYLFRKEGQNVTLSCEQNLNHDAMYWYRQDPGQGLRLIYYSQIVNDFQKGDIAEGYSVSREKKESFPLTVTSAQKNPTAFYLCASSMLGQQETQYFGPGTRLLVL.

The V and J genes are TRBV6-1 and TRBJ1-1; 7 bases match TRBD1. V shed 4 bases and J 3 bases; nucleotides not matched to a gene: 8. Germline CDR1 reads MNHNS; CDR2 reads SASEGT. The CDR3 length is 15 residues. Here the CDR3 DNA reads TGTGCCAGCAGTGGAGGGGGCCGCGTATACACTGAAGCTTTCTTT. The encoded protein is CASSGGGRVYTEAFF.

This chain joins TRBV6-7 and TRBJ1-1; D not resolved. TRBV6-7 is filed as an ORF, its function uncertain. Trimming took off 2 bases at V and 2 bases at J, with 9 bases between the two ends. The CDR3 spans 14 residues. The CDR3 region is CASSYPQHNTEAFF. CDR3 coding DNA: TGTGCCAGCAGTTACCCGCAACACAACACTGAAGCTTTCTTT.

This clone is medium-sized by share. The chain uses TRBV6-2 or TRBV6-3 and TRBJ2-2; D tentatively reads TRBD1 or TRBD2 (5 bases each). V shed 6 bases and J shed 2 bases, with 13 bases lying between them. Germline V lookup: CDR1 MNHEY, CDR2 SVGEGT. This CDR3 region has 15 residues. The CDR3 is CASSYGTDNTGELFF. DNA of the CDR3: TGTGCCAGCAGCTACGGGACGGATAACACCGGGGAGCTGTTTTTT.